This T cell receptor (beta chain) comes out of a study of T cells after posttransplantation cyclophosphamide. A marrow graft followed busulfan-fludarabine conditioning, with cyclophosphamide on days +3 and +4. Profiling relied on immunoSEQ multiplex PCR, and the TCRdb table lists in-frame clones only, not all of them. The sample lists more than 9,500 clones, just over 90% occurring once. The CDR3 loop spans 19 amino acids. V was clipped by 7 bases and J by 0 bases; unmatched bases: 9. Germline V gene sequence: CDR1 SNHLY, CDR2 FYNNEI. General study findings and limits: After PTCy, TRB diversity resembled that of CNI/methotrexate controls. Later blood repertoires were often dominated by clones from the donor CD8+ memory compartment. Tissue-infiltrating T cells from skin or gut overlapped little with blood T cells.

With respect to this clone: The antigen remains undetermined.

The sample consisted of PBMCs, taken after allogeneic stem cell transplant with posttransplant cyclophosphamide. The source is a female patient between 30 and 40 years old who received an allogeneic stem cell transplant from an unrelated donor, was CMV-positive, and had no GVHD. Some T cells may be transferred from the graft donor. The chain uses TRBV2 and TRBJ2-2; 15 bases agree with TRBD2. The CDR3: CASTRGTSGGLANTGELFF. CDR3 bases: TGTGCCAGCACTCGAGGGACTAGCGGGGGGCTCGCGAACACCGGGGAGCTGTTTTTT.